This TCR beta chain was observed in a study of Graves' ophthalmopathy and Graves' hyperthyroidism. The germline CDR1 and CDR2 sequences are SGHTS and YDEGEE. The CDR3 loop spans 13 amino acids. The V and J ends lost 5 bases and 5 bases, in that order; junction bases with no gene match: 4. Notes on the study in general: Separation of ophthalmopathy from stable hyperthyroidism was achieved by a 13-signature model, at around 89% sensitivity and roughly 77% specificity.

Clinical symptoms, serum thyroxine, TRAb, thyroid ultrasound and orbital computed tomography determined diagnosis. With regard to this clonotype: Its antigen is as yet unknown.

From RNA, the CDR3 regions of TCR beta chains were amplified and sequenced. HTBI primers served in a first-round RT-PCR, which a second-round multiplex PCR followed. TCRdb redid the calling of the multiplex PCR reads with MiXCR, one entry per CDR3 protein. The sample has hundreds of thousands of distinct CDR3 sequences, roughly 50% seen once; the top ten hold about half. This rearrangement joins TRBV5-8 to TRBJ2-7, with 10 bases matching TRBD1. The sample was peripheral blood. This receptor was taken from an adult man with Graves' ophthalmopathy. The CDR3 bases are TGTGCCAGCAGGGAGGACAGGGGGGACGAGCAGTACTTC. Protein sequence: CASREDRGDEQYF.